These T cell receptor beta chains were read from a single sample in a study of T cell responses to AZD1222 COVID-19 vaccine. TCRdb's table, derived via immunoSEQ multiplex PCR, lists solely in-frame clones and lacks some. The sample has some 140,000 clones; roughly nine tenths are singletons. Here the sequenced sample was peripheral blood, taken on day 0 of AZD1222 vaccination. Every receptor here comes from an adult in good health. The conserved cysteine and the conserved F or W are not part of the CDR3 here.

v_call,j_call,cdr3_aa
TRBV5-4,TRBJ1-3,ASSLDSLSGNTIY
TRBV27,TRBJ1-1,ASSLYRGEGTEAF
TRBV18,TRBJ1-4,ASSPTGRGEKLF
TRBV7-9,TRBJ1-2,ASSLGTDFGYT
TRBV18,TRBJ1-3,ASSPSDGHSSGNTIY
TRBV30,TRBJ1-2,AWSGGIANYGYT
TRBV7-2,TRBJ2-5,ASSPRTQETQY
TRBV19,TRBJ1-6,ASSIGGANNSPLH
TRBV4-3,TRBJ1-4,ASSRAVAFGSGRNEKLF
TRBV7-9,TRBJ1-2,ASSQQGTNYGYT
TRBV14,TRBJ1-3,ASSEGRVGNTIY
TRBV6-2/TRBV6-3,TRBJ1-5,ASSYFTGRDIEPQH
TRBV7-2,TRBJ2-7,ASSLTPSIQEQY
TRBV30,TRBJ2-1,AWSALGAEQF
TRBV6-5,TRBJ1-2,ASSQTGARGYT
TRBV13,TRBJ1-1,ASSSGGVKAF
TRBV19,TRBJ2-1,ASRTPRDYNEQF
TRBV11-2,TRBJ2-5,ASSPRPVGAKQETQY
TRBV7-7,TRBJ1-3,ASSLGQGTGNTIY
TRBV7-2,TRBJ1-4,ASSLRSNNEKLF
TRBV5-5,TRBJ2-1,ASSLEGTGGFDEQF
TRBV9,TRBJ1-5,ASSKQGSGVEPQH
TRBV5-1,TRBJ2-2,ASSRDKGGSGELF
TRBV5-1,TRBJ1-5,ASSIDRDQPQH
TRBV27,TRBJ1-5,ASSLHRGIAQH
TRBV5-1,TRBJ2-3,ASSGTGQGADTQY
TRBV6-5,TRBJ2-7,ASRTFLSYEQY
TRBV28,TRBJ2-1,ASSWNPTNEQF
TRBV11-2,TRBJ1-2,ASSPRLGDGNYGYT
TRBV5-4,TRBJ2-3,ASSPSGRVGTDTQY
TRBV6-5,TRBJ1-1,ASSNRGGMGAF
TRBV25-1,TRBJ1-3,ASSEWGAGGSGNTIY
TRBV7-2,TRBJ1-3,ASSPIGWSSGNTIY
TRBV4-1,TRBJ1-6,ASSQDTGTDSPLH
TRBV28,TRBJ2-1,ASSLGGYNEQF
TRBV21-1,TRBJ2-3,ASTNPPGPPYTDTQY
TRBV6-1,TRBJ2-1,ASSTTRGQF
TRBV19,TRBJ1-4,AKRGATNEKLF
TRBV5-4,TRBJ1-3,ASSPDLGSGNTIY
TRBV18,TRBJ1-1,ASSHNERTALNTEAF
TRBV19,TRBJ1-1,ASTPGPMNTEAF
TRBV5-1,TRBJ2-6,ASSLGTGGSGANVLT